These 17 T cell receptor beta chains share one sample of origin, sequenced in a study of blood T cell repertoires in COVID-19. Sequenced by immunoSEQ multiplex PCR; TCRdb stores in-frame clones only, minus some. This sample has 45,000 to 55,000 clones, with around nine tenths found just once. The sample comprised peripheral blood. These TCRs come from an elderly man with acute or convalescent COVID-19.

V and J are TRBV19 and TRBJ1-5; maybe TRBD1 (5 bases). The CDR3 is 14 residues long. Looked up from germline, CDR1 is LNHDA and CDR2 is SQIVND (reference sequence). Between the trimmed V and J ends, which lost 5 bases and 5 bases, there was a span of 13 bases. CDR3 amino acids: CASSSQGSYQPQHF. The CDR3 DNA follows: TGTGCCAGTAGTTCTCAGGGATCCTATCAGCCCCAGCATTTT.

The chain joins TRBV27 to TRBJ2-7; possibly TRBD1 for D (5 bases). Germline CDR1 and CDR2: MNHEY and SMNVEV (reference sequence). V was cut by 6 bases and J by 3 bases, with 18 bases left in between. CDR3 size: 15 residues. The CDR3 is CASSRDSVRNYEQYF. As DNA, the CDR3 is TGTGCCAGCAGCCGCGACAGTGTGAGAAACTACGAGCAGTACTTC.

The chain links TRBV7-9 to TRBJ1-3; D call uncertain. This CDR3 region has 14 residues. Germline V gene data show CDR1 as SEHNR and CDR2 as FQNEAQ (reference sequence). V was shortened by 5 bases and J by 0 bases, with 8 bases between the two germline ends. This CDR3 is CASSPGVSGNTIYF. The CDR3 region has the DNA TGTGCCAGCAGCCCGGGAGTCTCTGGAAACACCATATATTTT.

The rearrangement uses TRBV5-1 and TRBJ2-7; TRBD2 matches at 12 bases. CDR1 is SGHRS, CDR2 YFSETQ, per germline. V was pared by 0 bases and J by 0 bases, with 7 bases of the junction left unmatched. This CDR3 is built from 18 residues. The CDR3 nucleotides are TGCGCCAGCAGCTTGGGAACTAGCGGGGGGTCCCTCTCCTACGAGCAGTACTTC. Translation gives CASSLGTSGGSLSYEQYF.

The chain recombines TRBV6-5 with TRBJ1-5, with a weak D call TRBD1 (5 bases). The CDR3 is 13 residues long. CDR1 MNHEY and CDR2 SVGAGI come from the germline V gene. With 7 bases removed from V and 6 bases from J, the gap between germline ends came to 13 bases. CDR3 region: CASIPPGGQPQHF. CDR3 in DNA: TGTGCCAGCATACCTCCGGGGGGTCAGCCCCAGCATTTT.

The chain uses TRBV3-1 (or the pseudogene TRBV3-2) and TRBJ1-2, with D hard to call. The V gene's germline CDR1 is LGHDT and CDR2 YNNKEL (reference sequence). This CDR3 spans 15 amino acids. V lost 1 base and J lost 8, with 17 bases in between. CDR3 sequence reads: CASSQVVWDEGGYTF. Written as DNA, the CDR3 is TGTGCCAGCAGCCAAGTCGTGTGGGATGAGGGCGGCTACACCTTC.

This chain uses TRBV5-1 with TRBJ2-7; D ambiguous. The CDR3 runs 14 residues. The V gene's germline CDR1 is SGHRS and CDR2 YFSETQ. The V end lost 3 bases, the J end lost 2 bases, and 12 bases lay between the germline ends. CDR3 region: CASSSVVFPYEQYF. CDR3 coding DNA: TGCGCCAGCAGCTCGGTTGTGTTCCCCTACGAGCAGTACTTC.

The rearrangement uses TRBV19 and TRBJ1-1; D unclear. The germline CDR1 and CDR2 sequences are LNHDA and SQIVND (reference sequence). Trimming cost V 5 bases and J 3 bases, with 10 bases left between them. The CDR3 totals 13 residues. CDR3 DNA: TGTGCCAGTAGTGCTACAGTGGACACTGAAGCTTTCTTT. Amino acids: CASSATVDTEAFF.

The chain couples TRBV27 to TRBJ2-2; tentative D call: TRBD1 (5 bases). This CDR3 has 15 residues. Germline V gene data show CDR1 as MNHEY and CDR2 as SMNVEV (reference sequence). V was trimmed by 3 bases and J by 1 base, leaving 9 bases between them. CDR3: CASSLLGQNTGELFF. The CDR3 DNA reads as TGTGCCAGCAGTTTGCTAGGACAGAACACCGGGGAGCTGTTTTTT.

This clone was detected a few times. The chain uses TRBV5-1 and TRBJ2-7; 11 nucleotides agree with TRBD2. There are 17 residues in the CDR3. Germline-derived CDR1 and CDR2 are SGHRS and YFSETQ. V gave up 2 bases and J gave up 6 bases; unmatched junction bases: 13. CDR3: CASSFQTSGVLPSEQYF. CDR3 DNA: TGCGCCAGCAGCTTTCAGACTAGCGGGGTCCTACCGTCCGAGCAGTACTTC.

The CDR3 nucleotides read TGTGCCATCAGTGACGGGACAAAGAACACCGGGGAGCTGTTTTTT. This sequence encodes CAISDGTKNTGELFF. The chain combines TRBV10-3 with TRBJ2-2; D is perhaps TRBD1 (6 bases). Per germline, CDR1 ENHRY and CDR2 SYGVKD. V lost 3 bases, J lost 1 base, and 9 bases lay in between. There are 15 residues in the CDR3.

The chain joins TRBV20-1 to TRBJ1-2; no firm D call. V shed 0 bases and J shed 8 bases, with 7 bases lying between them. Germline-derived CDR1 and CDR2 are DFQATT and SNEGSKA (reference sequence). The CDR3 spans 11 residues. The DNA for the CDR3 is TGCAGTGCTAGAGAGGTCGGGGGCTACACCTTC. Its protein is CSAREVGGYTF.

This clone appeared a single time. This rearrangement joins TRBV6-5 to TRBJ2-7; the D gene is possibly TRBD2 (6 bases). The germline CDR1 and CDR2 sequences are MNHEY and SVGAGI. CDR3 length: 13 amino acids. Between the trimmed V and J ends, which lost 7 bases and 8 bases, there was a span of 18 bases. CDR3 sequence reads: CASNRDSLIKQYF. The CDR3 region has the DNA TGTGCCAGCAACCGGGACTCACTAATCAAGCAGTACTTC.

This chain joins TRBV30 and TRBJ1-6, with a tentative D call TRBD1 (6 bases). V was cut by 5 bases and J by 3 bases, with 11 bases left in between. The CDR3 is made up of 14 amino acids. Germline values: CDR1 GTSNPN, CDR2 SVGIG (reference sequence). The CDR3 coding sequence is TGTGCCTGGGTCCCACAGGGCTATAATTCACCCCTCCACTTT. Its protein is CAWVPQGYNSPLHF.

The rearrangement uses TRBV28 and TRBJ2-1; possible D gene TRBD1, 6 bases. The CDR3 is made up of 14 amino acids. CDR1 is MDHEN, CDR2 SYDVKM, per germline. Between the trimmed V and J ends, which lost 7 bases and 0 bases, there was a span of 10 bases. DNA of the CDR3: TGTGCCAGCATGCTGGGACACTCCTACAATGAGCAGTTCTTC. It yields the protein CASMLGHSYNEQFF.

A word on this clone: At the DNA level, this CDR3 is encoded by other sequences in the same sample as well. DNA for the CDR3: TGCAGCGTGGGGGGGGGTGGTAATCAGCCCCAGCATTTT. This encodes CSVGGGGNQPQHF. V usage is TRBV29-1 and J usage is TRBJ1-5; TRBD1 might be the D (5 bases). This CDR3 has 13 residues. Germline V lookup: CDR1 SQVTM, CDR2 ANQGSEA. Trimming pared 6 bases from V and 4 bases from J, leaving 13 bases between.

The sample holds one count of this clone. The chain combines TRBV12-3 or TRBV12-4 with TRBJ2-7, with D maybe TRBD1 (5 bases). The CDR3 is 13 amino acids. Trimming shortened V by 8 bases and J by 6 bases, and 17 bases separated the two germline ends. CDR3 coding DNA: TGTGCCAGCTCAAAGGCCCAGGGTGTCGAGCAGTACTTC. Translation gives CASSKAQGVEQYF.